Below, 24 T cell receptor beta chains from the same sample are listed, as sequenced in a study of cytomegalovirus exposure and HLA in healthy donors. Primers for the PCR totalled 60 Vbeta and 13 Jbeta. Generated by immunoSEQ multiplex PCR, the TCRdb table keeps only in-frame clones and is missing some. The sample comprises over 100,000 clones, over 70% of which are singletons, and around 1.3% rests with the top ten. The sequenced material came from PBMCs. The receptors here all came from a woman in her 40s in good health and CMV-seronegative.

The chain is built from TRBV30 and TRBJ2-4, with TRBD1 matching 7 bases. J gave up 0 bases and V 2 bases, and 10 bases lay outside the gene matches. Germline V gene data show CDR1 as GTSNPN and CDR2 as SVGIG (reference sequence). The CDR3 spans 17 residues. The CDR3 nucleotides read TGTGCCTGGAGTACCACCCGGACAGGTCTAGCCAAAAACATTCAGTACTTC. The encoded protein is CAWSTTRTGLAKNIQYF.

The rearrangement uses TRBV29-1 and TRBJ1-2; 10 bases align to TRBD1. V dropped 3 bases and J dropped 2; count of bases not matched to a gene: 9. The V gene's germline CDR1 is SQVTM and CDR2 ANQGSEA. The CDR3 is 16 residues long. The CDR3 DNA follows: TGCAGCGTTGATCTCCGCCCGGGACAGGGGAACTATGGCTACACCTTC. Translation gives CSVDLRPGQGNYGYTF. Drawing the rest from reference TRBV29-1 and TRBJ1-2, the complete variable domain is SAVISQKPSRDICQRGTSLTIQCQVDSQVTMMFWYRQQPGQSLTLIATANQGSEATYESGFVIDKFPISRPNLTFSTLTVSNMSPEDSSIYLCSVDLRPGQGNYGYTFGSGTRLTVV.

This clone has more than one count but fewer than ten. V usage is TRBV29-1 and J usage is TRBJ1-1; 9 positions agree with TRBD1. The CDR3 contains 10 residues. The trim removed 6 bases at V and 11 bases at J, leaving 4 bases unmatched. CDR1 SQVTM and CDR2 ANQGSEA come from the germline V gene. CDR3 sequence reads: CSVDRGYAFF. CDR3 nucleotide sequence: TGCAGCGTGGACAGGGGATATGCTTTCTTT.

This chain connects TRBV6-5 to TRBJ1-1; TRBD1 aligns across 8 bases. This CDR3 has 14 residues. The trim removed 6 bases at V and 1 base at J, leaving 4 bases unmatched. The germline CDR1 and CDR2 sequences are MNHEY and SVGAGI. CDR3 coding DNA: TGTGCCAGCAGCGCGGACAGGGCGAACACTGAAGCTTTCTTT. It yields the protein CASSADRANTEAFF.

The rearrangement links TRBV6-5 to TRBJ1-2; 9 bases agree with TRBD1. Germline-derived CDR1 and CDR2 are MNHEY and SVGAGI. CDR3 size: 13 residues. V shed 6 bases, J shed 7 bases, and the junction held 6 bases outside the gene matches. The CDR3: CASSRTGGLGYTF. In DNA form, the CDR3 reads TGTGCCAGCAGCCGCACAGGGGGCCTTGGCTACACCTTC.

The V and J genes are TRBV11-2 and TRBJ1-1; 7 bases match TRBD1. The J segment lost 2 bases and the V segment lost 5 bases, leaving 8 bases of the junction unmatched. Germline assignment: CDR1 SGHAT and CDR2 FQNNGV. CDR3 length: 15 amino acids. CDR3 sequence: CASSRPGQPNTEAFF. The CDR3 region has the DNA TGTGCCAGCAGCCGGCCGGGACAGCCTAACACTGAAGCTTTCTTT. Drawing the rest from reference TRBV11-2 and TRBJ1-1, the complete variable domain is EAGVAQSPRYKIIEKRQSVAFWCNPISGHATLYWYQQILGQGPKLLIQFQNNGVVDDSQLPKDRFSAERLKGVDSTLKIQPAKLEDSAVYLCASSRPGQPNTEAFFGQGTRLTVV.

The rearrangement joins TRBV25-1 to TRBJ1-2; 7 bases map to TRBD1. Trimming at V came to 6 bases and at J to 2 bases, leaving 0 bases not matched to a gene. CDR1 and CDR2 from the germline V gene are MGHDK and SYGVNS. The CDR3 is 12 residues long. CDR3 bases: TGTGCCAGCAGGGGACAGAACTATGGCTACACCTTC. It encodes CASRGQNYGYTF.

The CDR3 region has the DNA TGTGCCATCAGAATCCGGGACAGGGACAATGAGCAGTTCTTC. Its protein product is CAIRIRDRDNEQFF. The rearrangement joins TRBV10-3 to TRBJ2-1, with 9 bases that match TRBD1. V lost 6 bases, J lost 5 bases, and 5 bases stayed unmatched. Germline V gene data show CDR1 as ENHRY and CDR2 as SYGVKD. This CDR3 contains 14 residues.

The DNA of the CDR3 is TGTGCTAGCTGCCGGGACAGGGGTAGCTATGGCTACACCTTC. This translates into CASCRDRGSYGYTF. V is TRBV7-7 and J is TRBJ1-2, with 10 bases identical to TRBD1. The germline V gene encodes CDR1 SSHAT and CDR2 FNYEAQ (reference sequence). The CDR3 consists of 14 residues.

This clone came up a few times. The chain carries TRBV5-4 and TRBJ2-7, with 10 bases that match TRBD2. CDR1 is SGHNT, CDR2 YYREEE, per germline (reference sequence). V lost 2 bases, J lost 1 base, and 3 bases stayed unmatched. This CDR3 has 15 residues. CDR3 DNA: TGTGCCAGCAGCTTCCCTAGCGGGAGTTCCTACGAGCAGTACTTC. It yields the protein CASSFPSGSSYEQYF.

This clone was seen a single time. This rearrangement joins TRBV28 to TRBJ1-2; TRBD1 matches 12 bases. V trimming: 5 bases; J trimming: 4 bases; junction bases outside the gene matches: 5. CDR3 length: 15 amino acids. Germline V gene data show CDR1 as MDHEN and CDR2 as SYDVKM. CDR3 protein: CASSVPGQGAYGYTF. In nucleotides, the CDR3 is TGTGCCAGCAGTGTCCCGGGACAGGGGGCCTATGGCTACACCTTC.

The V call is TRBV5-1, the J call TRBJ2-5; tentatively, D is TRBD1 (5 bases). CDR3 length equals 15 residues. Between the trimmed V and J ends, which lost 5 bases and 1 base, there was a span of 15 bases. Germline V lookup: CDR1 SGHRS, CDR2 YFSETQ. The CDR3 region is CASRNRGQGQETQYF. The CDR3 nucleotides are TGCGCCAGCAGAAACCGTGGACAAGGCCAAGAGACCCAGTACTTC. Together with reference TRBV5-1 and TRBJ2-5, the CDR3 gives the full variable domain: KAGVTQTPRYLIKTRGQQVTLSCSPISGHRSVSWYQQTPGQGLQFLFEYFSETQRNKGNFPGRFSGRQFSNSRSEMNVSTLELGDSALYLCASRNRGQGQETQYFGPGTRLLVL.

The CDR3 spells CASSPPGGVSYNEQFF. The CDR3 DNA sequence: TGCGCCAGCAGCCCACCGGGAGGCGTCTCCTACAATGAGCAGTTCTTC. The V call is TRBV5-1, the J call TRBJ2-1; 7 bases match TRBD2. CDR1 is SGHRS, CDR2 YFSETQ, per germline. Trimming took 4 bases from V and 0 from J; bases not matched to a gene: 7. This CDR3 has 16 residues.

This clone was recorded a few times. This sequence joins TRBV7-9 and TRBJ2-7, with TRBD2 as a possible D gene (5 bases). V was clipped by 5 bases and J by 0 bases, with 14 bases between them. Germline lookup yields CDR1 SEHNR and CDR2 FQNEAQ (reference sequence). This CDR3 contains 15 residues. The CDR3, as DNA: TGTGCCAGCAGCCCGGAAGGACTCAGCTCCTACGAGCAGTACTTC. It translates to CASSPEGLSSYEQYF.

CDR3 coding DNA: TGTGCCATCAGGGGGGGAGAGCCCTATAATTCACCCCTCCACTTT. Its protein is CAIRGGEPYNSPLHF. The chain links TRBV10-3 to TRBJ1-6; D might be TRBD1 (5 bases). The CDR3 spans 15 residues. The V gene lost 6 bases and the J gene lost 2 bases, with 11 bases spanning the gap. Germline assignment: CDR1 ENHRY and CDR2 SYGVKD.

This clone showed up just a few times. This chain uses TRBV7-9 with TRBJ2-5, with a possible D match to TRBD2 (5 bases). CDR3 length equals 16 residues. CDR1 is SEHNR and CDR2 is FQNEAQ in the germline V gene (reference sequence). V gave up 6 bases and J gave up 0 bases, with 17 bases separating them. Here the CDR3 reads CASREAGTSNQETQYF. The DNA of the CDR3 is TGTGCCAGCAGGGAGGCGGGCACCTCCAACCAAGAGACCCAGTACTTC.

The V call is TRBV6-5, the J call TRBJ1-1, with unresolved D. Per the germline V gene, CDR1 is MNHEY and CDR2 is SVGAGI. V was pared by 2 bases and J by 7 bases, with 11 bases between. CDR3 length equals 13 residues. CDR3 sequence: CASSYERRNEAFF. For the CDR3, the DNA is TGTGCCAGCAGTTACGAGAGGAGGAATGAAGCTTTCTTT.

This chain connects TRBV5-8 to TRBJ1-4, with 10 positions matching TRBD1. The CDR3 covers 15 residues. The J segment lost 5 bases and the V segment lost 4 bases, leaving 5 bases of the junction unmatched. Germline CDR1 and CDR2: SGHTS and YDEGEE. CDR3 DNA sequence: TGTGCCAGCAGCAACGGACAGGGGGTGAATGAAAAACTGTTTTTT. Its protein product is CASSNGQGVNEKLFF.

The chain joins TRBV4-1 to TRBJ2-1; 8 bases are shared with TRBD1. With V trimmed by 0 bases and J by 2 bases, 6 bases remained unmatched. The germline CDR1 and CDR2 sequences are MGHRA and YSYEKL. The CDR3 loop spans 17 amino acids. CDR3 sequence: CASSQDRQGATYNEQFF. CDR3 in DNA: TGCGCCAGCAGCCAAGATAGGCAGGGGGCAACCTACAATGAGCAGTTCTTC.

V usage is TRBV11-2 and J usage is TRBJ1-3; D gene ambiguous. Per germline, CDR1 SGHAT and CDR2 FQNNGV. V lost 2 bases to trimming and J lost 4 bases, with 9 bases between them. CDR3 length: 14 amino acids. The CDR3 spells CASSLLGGGNTIYF. CDR3 coding DNA: TGTGCCAGCAGCTTACTTGGCGGAGGAAACACCATATATTTT.

The rearrangement joins TRBV7-8 to TRBJ2-3, with 7 bases fitting TRBD2. CDR1 and CDR2 (germline): SGHVS, FQNEAQ. The CDR3 is 16 amino acids. V dropped 4 bases and J dropped 5; count of bases not matched to a gene: 12. CDR3 loop: CASSSREGSVIDTQYF. CDR3 DNA: TGTGCCAGCAGCTCGAGGGAGGGTAGCGTTATAGATACGCAGTATTTT.

The V gene is TRBV2, the J gene TRBJ1-5; D ambiguous. Trimming took off 4 bases at V and 3 bases at J, with 7 bases between the two ends. The CDR3 has 13 amino acids. Germline-derived CDR1 and CDR2 are SNHLY and FYNNEI. The chain's CDR3 is CASSAQINQPQHF. For the CDR3, the DNA is TGTGCCAGCAGTGCCCAGATCAATCAGCCCCAGCATTTT.

CDR3 sequence (DNA): TGTGCCATCAGTAGAACCCGGGACAGGGAAACTGAAGCTTTCTTT. Residues: CAISRTRDRETEAFF. The rearrangement uses TRBV10-3 and TRBJ1-1, with 9 bases that match TRBD1. The CDR3 sequence is 15 residues long. Germline V gene data show CDR1 as ENHRY and CDR2 as SYGVKD. Unmatched junction bases numbered 9, after V lost 5 bases and J lost 5 bases.

The chain carries TRBV7-2 and TRBJ2-3; a possible D gene is TRBD1 (6 bases). V was trimmed by 5 bases and J by 6 bases, leaving 18 bases between them. Germline V gene sequence: CDR1 SGHTA, CDR2 FQGNSA. There are 15 residues in the CDR3. In DNA, the CDR3 is TGTGCCAGCAGCCTACAGGGTGCGTACGGGGATACGCAGTATTTT. It yields the protein CASSLQGAYGDTQYF. The full variable domain, in which reference TRBV7-2 and TRBJ2-3 provide the parts outside the CDR3, is GAGVSQSPSNKVTEKGKDVELRCDPISGHTALYWYRQSLGQGLEFLIYFQGNSAPDKSGLPSDRFSAERTGGSVSTLTIQRTQQEDSAVYLCASSLQGAYGDTQYFGPGTRLTVL.